One and the same sample provided the 26 T cell receptor beta chains below, sequenced in a study of blood T cell repertoires in COVID-19. TCRdb's copy holds only in-frame clones and misses some; the assay was immunoSEQ multiplex PCR. The sample carries tens of thousands of clones, over 80% recorded once. The sample taken for sequencing was peripheral blood. These receptors originate from a woman in her fifties or sixties with acute or convalescent COVID-19.

The V gene is TRBV12-3 or TRBV12-4, the J gene TRBJ1-2, with D unresolved. Trimming shortened V by 6 bases and J by 7 bases, and 12 bases separated the two germline ends. This CDR3 is 12 amino acids long. The CDR3 DNA is TGTGCCAGCAGGTACACAGATCGTGGCTACACCTTC. This translates into CASRYTDRGYTF.

The chain links TRBV9 to TRBJ2-7; 12 bases align to TRBD2. In germline, CDR1 is SGDLS, CDR2 YYNGEE. The CDR3 sequence is 16 residues long. The V and J ends lost 3 bases and 0 bases, in that order; junction bases with no gene match: 4. CDR3 coding DNA: TGTGCCAGCAGCGAAGGACTAGCGGGGAGCTCCTACGAGCAGTACTTC. Amino acids: CASSEGLAGSSYEQYF.

This chain uses TRBV19 with TRBJ2-2, with D maybe TRBD2 (5 bases). Germline CDR1 and CDR2: LNHDA and SQIVND (reference sequence). Trimming left V 3 bases short and J 4 bases short, with 9 bases between. The CDR3 sequence is 14 residues long. CDR3 sequence (DNA): TGTGCCAGTAGTATCACCGGGGTCACCGGGGAGCTGTTTTTT. Its protein is CASSITGVTGELFF. Variable domain in full (rest from reference TRBV19 and TRBJ2-2): DGGITQSPKYLFRKEGQNVTLSCEQNLNHDAMYWYRQDPGQGLRLIYYSQIVNDFQKGDIAEGYSVSREKKESFPLTVTSAQKNPTAFYLCASSITGVTGELFFGEGSRLTVL.

The chain couples TRBV7-2 to TRBJ1-1; no clear D gene. Trimming shortened V by 1 base and J by 4 bases, and 13 bases separated the two germline ends. In germline, CDR1 is SGHTA, CDR2 FQGNSA. CDR3 length equals 15 residues. This CDR3 reads CASSLGGRLSTEAFF. The CDR3 nucleotides are TGTGCCAGCAGCTTAGGAGGCAGATTGAGCACTGAAGCTTTCTTT.

This clone is a singleton in its sample. The J gene is TRBJ2-4, the V gene TRBV6-5; no clear D gene. Between the trimmed V and J ends, which lost 6 bases and 2 bases, there was a span of 5 bases. This CDR3 region has 12 residues. CDR1 and CDR2 from the germline V gene are MNHEY and SVGAGI. The CDR3 region is CASSYPKNIQYF. Here the CDR3 DNA reads TGTGCCAGCAGCTATCCCAAAAACATTCAGTACTTC.

The chain joins TRBV7-9 to TRBJ2-7; the D gene is possibly TRBD1 (5 bases). V lost 4 bases to trimming and J lost 5 bases, with 15 bases between them. The CDR3 is made up of 14 amino acids. Per the germline V gene, CDR1 is SEHNR and CDR2 is FQNEAQ (reference sequence). This CDR3 is CASSSHRQTNEQYF. DNA of the CDR3: TGTGCCAGCAGCTCCCATCGACAGACCAACGAGCAGTACTTC.

This clone was picked up one time. The rearrangement uses TRBV4-1 and TRBJ1-3, with 10 nucleotides matching TRBD1. The ends lost 3 bases at V and 3 bases at J; junction bases unmatched: 5. The CDR3 runs 16 residues. The germline V gene encodes CDR1 MGHRA and CDR2 YSYEKL. CDR3 loop: CASSHIDRGHGNTIYF. CDR3 nucleotide sequence: TGCGCCAGCAGCCATATAGACAGGGGGCATGGAAACACCATATATTTT.

The chain has TRBV6-5 and TRBJ2-5, with 8 bases aligning to TRBD1. This CDR3 has 14 amino acids. Per germline, CDR1 MNHEY and CDR2 SVGAGI. With V trimmed by 6 bases and J by 2 bases, 5 bases remained unmatched. The CDR3 region has the DNA TGTGCCAGCAGATCCAGGGGGCGGCAAGAGACCCAGTACTTC. This gives the protein CASRSRGRQETQYF.

The rearrangement links TRBV4-1 to TRBJ2-7, with D perhaps matching TRBD2 (5 bases). With 1 base removed from V and 0 bases from J, the gap between germline ends came to 7 bases. The germline V gene has CDR1 MGHRA and CDR2 YSYEKL. The CDR3 has 14 residues. In DNA, the CDR3 is TGCGCCAGCAGCCAAGCGGACTCCTCCTACGAGCAGTACTTC. Translated, it gives CASSQADSSYEQYF.

CDR3 DNA: TGTGCCAGCAGTACCCGTCCGGAGGAACGATATGGCTACACCTTC. It yields the protein CASSTRPEERYGYTF. The chain recombines TRBV6-2 or TRBV6-3 with TRBJ1-2; D not resolved. This CDR3 comprises 15 residues. The germline V gene has CDR1 MNHEY and CDR2 SVGEGT. Deletions cut 5 bases from V and 5 bases from J, with 18 bases between.

This clone was counted between two and nine times. CDR3 nucleotide sequence: TGCGCCAGCAGTGTGTTGGCGGGAGGCACCGGGGAGCTGTTTTTT. Amino acids: CASSVLAGGTGELFF. The gene calls are TRBV10-2 and TRBJ2-2; 8 positions match TRBD2. CDR3 length equals 15 residues. V lost 4 bases to trimming and J lost 4 bases; unmatched junction nucleotides: 5. Germline V CDR1 and CDR2: WSHSY, SAAADI.

The chain couples TRBV5-1 to TRBJ2-6, with D possibly TRBD1 on 6 matching bases. Looked up from germline, CDR1 is SGHRS and CDR2 is YFSETQ. The CDR3 is 15 amino acids. Trimming shortened V by 4 bases and J by 0 bases, and 8 bases separated the two germline ends. CDR3 DNA sequence: TGCGCCAGCAGCGAGACAGGCTCTGGGGCCAACGTCCTGACTTTC. Protein sequence: CASSETGSGANVLTF.

The J gene is TRBJ2-5, the V gene TRBV7-9; tentatively, D is TRBD2 (6 bases). The germline V gene has CDR1 SEHNR and CDR2 FQNEAQ (reference sequence). Between the trimmed V and J ends, which lost 0 bases and 4 bases, there was a span of 9 bases. CDR3 length equals 14 residues. The CDR3 DNA reads TGTGCCAGCAGCTTAGCGGGAGGCCGAGAGACCCAGTACTTC. It specifies CASSLAGGRETQYF.

This sequence joins TRBV5-1 and TRBJ1-1; 9 nucleotides match TRBD1. With V trimmed by 1 base and J by 6 bases, 7 bases remained unmatched. The CDR3 totals 15 residues. CDR1 is SGHRS and CDR2 is YFSETQ in the germline V gene. CDR3 loop: CASSLLGQGNPEAFF. The CDR3 DNA is TGCGCCAGCAGCTTGTTGGGACAGGGCAACCCTGAAGCTTTCTTT.

V is TRBV7-8 and J is TRBJ2-1, with D perhaps matching TRBD1 or TRBD2 (6 bases each). Germline assignment: CDR1 SGHVS and CDR2 FQNEAQ. V lost 5 bases and J lost 6, with 17 bases in between. The CDR3 has 15 residues. CDR3 amino acids: CASSQGRPGGNEQFF. The CDR3 nucleotides are TGTGCCAGCAGCCAGGGGAGGCCTGGAGGCAATGAGCAGTTCTTC.

The chain joins TRBV3-1 (or the pseudogene TRBV3-2) to TRBJ1-3; D is undetermined. Trimming removed 6 bases from V and 4 bases from J, with 7 bases in between. The germline CDR1 and CDR2 sequences are LGHDT and YNNKEL (reference sequence). This CDR3 has 12 residues. CDR3 DNA sequence: TGTGCCAGCAGTGGAGGGGGAAACACCATATATTTT. This codes for CASSGGGNTIYF.

The rearrangement links TRBV30 to TRBJ1-5, with TRBD1 identical over 8 bases. The CDR3 is 14 residues long. CDR1 is GTSNPN, CDR2 SVGIG, per germline (reference sequence). Trimming cost V 4 bases and J 10 bases; bases outside gene matches: 12. Written as DNA, the CDR3 is TGTGCCTGGACCGGACAGGGCAATCATAATCCCCAGCATTTT. Protein product: CAWTGQGNHNPQHF. The full variable domain, in which reference TRBV30 and TRBJ1-5 provide the parts outside the CDR3, is SQTIHQWPATLVQPVGSPLSLECTVEGTSNPNLYWYRQAAGRGLQLLFYSVGIGQISSEVPQNLSASRPQDRQFILSSKKLLLSDSGFYLCAWTGQGNHNPQHFGDGTRLSIL.

This sequence joins TRBV28 and TRBJ1-2, with D perhaps matching TRBD1 (6 bases). Germline CDR1 MDHEN, CDR2 SYDVKM. The CDR3 loop spans 13 amino acids. With 3 bases removed from V and 2 bases from J, the gap between germline ends came to 7 bases. CDR3 residues: CASSFQGNYGYTF. CDR3 nucleotides: TGTGCCAGCAGTTTCCAGGGGAACTATGGCTACACCTTC.

V usage is TRBV6-6 and J usage is TRBJ2-7; D uncertain. The germline V gene encodes CDR1 MNHNY and CDR2 SVGAGI (reference sequence). This CDR3 spans 12 amino acids. V was clipped by 6 bases and J by 3 bases, with 9 bases between them. Written as DNA, the CDR3 is TGTGCCAGCAGCCGTACACACTACGAGCAGTACTTC. Translation: CASSRTHYEQYF.

The gene calls are TRBV25-1 and TRBJ1-2; no definite D call. The CDR3 consists of 14 residues. The V gene lost 1 base and the J gene lost 4 bases, with 10 bases spanning the gap. Germline-derived CDR1 and CDR2 are MGHDK and SYGVNS. The CDR3 nucleotides read TGTGCCAGCAGTGAATTTGAGGAGAGCTATGGCTACACCTTC. Amino acid sequence: CASSEFEESYGYTF.

This rearrangement joins TRBV2 to TRBJ1-2; 8 nucleotides line up with TRBD1. CDR3 length: 12 amino acids. Looked up from germline, CDR1 is SNHLY and CDR2 is FYNNEI. J lost 3 bases, V lost 7 bases, and 1 base had no gene match. CDR3 sequence (DNA): TGTGCCAGCACGACAGGGGACTATGGCTACACCTTC. The encoded protein is CASTTGDYGYTF.

The chain has TRBV5-4 and TRBJ2-2, with 8 bases that match TRBD1. CDR1 is SGHNT and CDR2 is YYREEE in the germline V gene (reference sequence). J lost 7 bases, V lost 5 bases, and 13 bases had no gene match. This CDR3 comprises 16 residues. The CDR3 nucleotides read TGTGCCAGCAGTCTTAAATTCAGGGGGCAGAGCGGGGAGCTGTTTTTT. Its protein product is CASSLKFRGQSGELFF. The whole variable domain, remainder taken from reference TRBV5-4 and TRBJ2-2, is ETGVTQSPTHLIKTRGQQVTLRCSSQSGHNTVSWYQQALGQGPQFIFQYYREEENGRGNFPPRFSGLQFPNYSSELNVNALELDDSALYLCASSLKFRGQSGELFFGEGSRLTVL.

The genes are TRBV4-3 and TRBJ2-7; TRBD1 is a possible D gene (6 bases). Germline CDR1 reads LGHNA; CDR2 reads YSLEER. The CDR3 runs to 17 residues. Trimming left V 0 bases short and J 4 bases short, with 19 bases between. DNA for the CDR3: TGCGCCAGCAGCCAAGACTACCCCAGGGGCGAGGGATACGAGCAGTACTTC. It yields the protein CASSQDYPRGEGYEQYF.

This clone is hyperexpanded by share. The V call is TRBV4-1, the J call TRBJ1-1, with D hard to call. Trimming cost V 2 bases and J 0 bases, with 7 bases left between them. In germline, CDR1 is MGHRA, CDR2 YSYEKL. The CDR3 is 14 residues long. DNA of the CDR3: TGCGCCAGCAGCCAAACCAACATGAACACTGAAGCTTTCTTT. Translating gives CASSQTNMNTEAFF.

The rearrangement uses TRBV3-1 (or the pseudogene TRBV3-2) and TRBJ1-2; a weak D match, TRBD1 (5 bases). Germline lookup yields CDR1 LGHDT and CDR2 YNNKEL (reference sequence). The CDR3 is 14 amino acids. V was pared by 4 bases and J by 8 bases, with 17 bases between. The CDR3 is CASSRNPGLSGYTF. Written as DNA, the CDR3 is TGTGCCAGCAGCCGGAATCCGGGACTATCGGGCTACACCTTC.

This sequence joins TRBV19 and TRBJ1-1; D remains unclear. V lost 3 bases and J 0 bases, leaving 11 bases between the germline ends. Germline V gene data show CDR1 as LNHDA and CDR2 as SQIVND (reference sequence). The CDR3 loop spans 15 amino acids. The CDR3 reads CASSIVGEVNTEAFF. CDR3 nucleotides: TGTGCCAGTAGTATTGTAGGAGAGGTGAACACTGAAGCTTTCTTT.